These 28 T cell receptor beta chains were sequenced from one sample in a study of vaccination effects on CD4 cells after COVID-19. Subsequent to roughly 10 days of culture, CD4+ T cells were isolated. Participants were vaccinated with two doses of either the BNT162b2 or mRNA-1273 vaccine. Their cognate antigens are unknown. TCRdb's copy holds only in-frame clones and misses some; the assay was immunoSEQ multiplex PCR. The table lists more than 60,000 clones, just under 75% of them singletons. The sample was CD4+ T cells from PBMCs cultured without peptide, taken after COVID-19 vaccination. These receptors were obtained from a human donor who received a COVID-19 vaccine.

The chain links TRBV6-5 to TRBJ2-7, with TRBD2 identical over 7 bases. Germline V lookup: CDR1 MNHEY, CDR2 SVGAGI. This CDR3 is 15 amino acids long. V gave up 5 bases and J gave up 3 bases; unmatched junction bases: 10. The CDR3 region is CASSKTSAPNYEQYV. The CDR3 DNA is TGTGCCAGCAGTAAAACTAGCGCTCCGAACTACGAGCAGTACGTC.

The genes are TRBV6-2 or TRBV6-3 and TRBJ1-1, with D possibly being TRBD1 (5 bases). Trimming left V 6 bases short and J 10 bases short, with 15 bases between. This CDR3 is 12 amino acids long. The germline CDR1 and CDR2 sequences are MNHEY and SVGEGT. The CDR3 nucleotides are TGTGCCAGCAGCCCCGACGACAGAGGAGCTTTCTTT. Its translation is CASSPDDRGAFF.

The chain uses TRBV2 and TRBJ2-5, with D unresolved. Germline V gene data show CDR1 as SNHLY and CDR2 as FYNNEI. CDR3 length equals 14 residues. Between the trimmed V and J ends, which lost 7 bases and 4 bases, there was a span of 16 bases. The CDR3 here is CASTEFSALETQYF. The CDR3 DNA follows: TGTGCCAGCACCGAGTTTTCTGCCTTAGAGACCCAGTACTTC.

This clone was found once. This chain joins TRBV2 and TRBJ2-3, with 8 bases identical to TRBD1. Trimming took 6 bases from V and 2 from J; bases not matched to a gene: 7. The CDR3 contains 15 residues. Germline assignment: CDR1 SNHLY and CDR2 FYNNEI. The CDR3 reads CASRDRVPDTDTQYF. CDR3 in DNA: TGTGCCAGCAGGGACAGGGTTCCTGACACAGATACGCAGTATTTT.

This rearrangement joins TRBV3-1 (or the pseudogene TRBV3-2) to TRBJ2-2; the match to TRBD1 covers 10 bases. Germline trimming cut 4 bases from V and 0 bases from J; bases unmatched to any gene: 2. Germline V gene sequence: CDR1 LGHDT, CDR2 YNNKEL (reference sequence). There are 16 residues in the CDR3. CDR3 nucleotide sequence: TGTGCCAGCAGCCGACAGGGGGCGACGAACACCGGGGAGCTGTTTTTT. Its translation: CASSRQGATNTGELFF.

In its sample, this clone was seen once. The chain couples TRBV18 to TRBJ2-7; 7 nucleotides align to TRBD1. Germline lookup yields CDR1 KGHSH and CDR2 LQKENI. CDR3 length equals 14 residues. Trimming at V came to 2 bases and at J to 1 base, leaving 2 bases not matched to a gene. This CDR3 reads CASSPMGQSYEQYV. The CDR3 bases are TGTGCCAGCTCACCAATGGGACAGTCCTACGAGCAGTACGTC.

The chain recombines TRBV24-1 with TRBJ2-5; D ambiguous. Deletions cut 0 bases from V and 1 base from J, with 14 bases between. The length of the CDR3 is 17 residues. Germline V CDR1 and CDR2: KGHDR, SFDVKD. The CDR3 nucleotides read TGTGCCACCAGTGATTTGTGGACCTACGGCATCCAAGAGACCCAGTACTTC. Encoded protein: CATSDLWTYGIQETQYF.

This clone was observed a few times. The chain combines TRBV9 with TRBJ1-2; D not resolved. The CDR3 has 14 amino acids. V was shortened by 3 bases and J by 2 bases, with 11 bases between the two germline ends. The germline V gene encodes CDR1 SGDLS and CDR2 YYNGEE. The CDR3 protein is CASSASGGNYGYTF. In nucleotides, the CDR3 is TGTGCCAGCAGCGCGTCAGGAGGGAACTATGGCTACACCTTC.

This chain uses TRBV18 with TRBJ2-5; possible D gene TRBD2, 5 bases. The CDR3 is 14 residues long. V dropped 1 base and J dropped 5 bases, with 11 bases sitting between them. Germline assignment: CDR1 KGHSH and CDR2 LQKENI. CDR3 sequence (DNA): TGTGCCAGCTCACCACTAGTGAGGGCCGAGACCCAGTACTTC. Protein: CASSPLVRAETQYF.

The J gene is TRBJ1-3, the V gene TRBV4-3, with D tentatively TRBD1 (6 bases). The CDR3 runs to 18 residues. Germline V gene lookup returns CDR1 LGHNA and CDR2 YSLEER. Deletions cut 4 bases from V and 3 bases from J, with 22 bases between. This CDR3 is CASSPGWTVPAGGNTIYF. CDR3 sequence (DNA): TGCGCCAGCAGCCCAGGCTGGACAGTCCCCGCGGGTGGAAACACCATATATTTT.

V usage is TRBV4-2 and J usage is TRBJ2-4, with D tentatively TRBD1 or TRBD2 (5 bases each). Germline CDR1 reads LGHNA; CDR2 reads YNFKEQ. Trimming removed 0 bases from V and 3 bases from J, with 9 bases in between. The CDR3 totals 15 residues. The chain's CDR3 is CASSQEMGVKNIQYF. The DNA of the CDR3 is TGTGCCAGCAGCCAAGAGATGGGGGTCAAAAACATTCAGTACTTC.

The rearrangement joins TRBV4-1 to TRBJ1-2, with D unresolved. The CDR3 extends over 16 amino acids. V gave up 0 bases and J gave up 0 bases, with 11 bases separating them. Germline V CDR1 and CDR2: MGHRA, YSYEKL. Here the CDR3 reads CASSQEPANSNYGYTF. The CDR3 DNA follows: TGCGCCAGCAGCCAAGAGCCAGCCAATTCTAACTATGGCTACACCTTC.

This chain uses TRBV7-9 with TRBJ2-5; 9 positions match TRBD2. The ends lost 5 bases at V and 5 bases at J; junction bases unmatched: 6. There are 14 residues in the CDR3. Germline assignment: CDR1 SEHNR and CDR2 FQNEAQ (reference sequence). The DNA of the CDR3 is TGTGCCAGCAGCAGGGGACTAGCAGGCGAGACCCAGTACTTC. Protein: CASSRGLAGETQYF.

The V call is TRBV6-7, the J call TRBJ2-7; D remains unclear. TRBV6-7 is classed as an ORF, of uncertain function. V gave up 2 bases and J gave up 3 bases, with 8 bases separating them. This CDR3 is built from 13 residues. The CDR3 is CASSYLLDYEQYV. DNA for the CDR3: TGTGCCAGCAGTTACCTCCTGGACTACGAGCAGTACGTC.

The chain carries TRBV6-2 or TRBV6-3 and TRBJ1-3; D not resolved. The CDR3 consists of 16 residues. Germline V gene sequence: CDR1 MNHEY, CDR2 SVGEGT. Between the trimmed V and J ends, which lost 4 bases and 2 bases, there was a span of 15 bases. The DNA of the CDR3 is TGTGCCAGCAGTTCTCCGGGCTACGGGACTGGAAACACCATATATTTT. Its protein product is CASSSPGYGTGNTIYF.

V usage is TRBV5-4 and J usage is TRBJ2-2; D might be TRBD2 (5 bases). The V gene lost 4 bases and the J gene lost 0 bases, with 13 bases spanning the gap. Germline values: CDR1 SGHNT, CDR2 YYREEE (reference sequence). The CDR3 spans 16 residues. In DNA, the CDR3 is TGTGCCAGCAGCATGACGGGGATAGCGAACACCGGGGAGCTGTTTTTT. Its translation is CASSMTGIANTGELFF.

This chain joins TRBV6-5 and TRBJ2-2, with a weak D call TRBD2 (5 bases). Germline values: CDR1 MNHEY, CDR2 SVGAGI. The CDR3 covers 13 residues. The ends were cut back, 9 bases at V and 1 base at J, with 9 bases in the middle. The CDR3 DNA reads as TGTGCCAGTGACGGGAAGAACACCGGGGAGCTGTTTTTT. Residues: CASDGKNTGELFF.

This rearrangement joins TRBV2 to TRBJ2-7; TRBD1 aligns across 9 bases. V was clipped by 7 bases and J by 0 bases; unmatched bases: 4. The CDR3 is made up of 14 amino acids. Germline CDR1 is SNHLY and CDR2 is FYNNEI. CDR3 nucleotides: TGTGCCAGCAACCCGGGACAGGGCTCCTACGAGCAGTACGTC. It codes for CASNPGQGSYEQYV.

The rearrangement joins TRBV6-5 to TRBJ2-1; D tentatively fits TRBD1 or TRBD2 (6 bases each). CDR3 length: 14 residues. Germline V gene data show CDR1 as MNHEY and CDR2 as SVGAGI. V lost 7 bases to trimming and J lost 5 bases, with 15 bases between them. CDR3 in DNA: TGTGCCAGCACTAGGGGGGCATCCGACAATGAGCAGTTCTTC. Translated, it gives CASTRGASDNEQFF.

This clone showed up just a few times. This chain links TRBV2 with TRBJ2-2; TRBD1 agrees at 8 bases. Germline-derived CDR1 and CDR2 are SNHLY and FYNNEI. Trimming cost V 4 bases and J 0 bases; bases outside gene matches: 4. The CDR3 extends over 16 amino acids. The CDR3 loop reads CASSVDRVANTGELFF. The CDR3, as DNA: TGTGCCAGCAGTGTGGACAGGGTCGCGAACACCGGGGAGCTGTTTTTT.

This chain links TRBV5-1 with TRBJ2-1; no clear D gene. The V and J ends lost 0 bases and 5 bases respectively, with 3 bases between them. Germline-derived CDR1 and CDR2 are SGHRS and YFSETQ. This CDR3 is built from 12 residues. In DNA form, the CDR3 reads TGCGCCAGCAGCTTGGGACACAATGAGCAGTTCTTC. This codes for CASSLGHNEQFF.

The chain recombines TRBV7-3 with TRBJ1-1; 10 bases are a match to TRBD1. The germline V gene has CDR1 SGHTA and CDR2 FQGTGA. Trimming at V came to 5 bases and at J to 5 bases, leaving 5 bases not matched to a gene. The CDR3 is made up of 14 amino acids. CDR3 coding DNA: TGTGCCAGCAGCACATCGGGACAGGGGACTGAAGCTTTCTTT. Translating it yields CASSTSGQGTEAFF. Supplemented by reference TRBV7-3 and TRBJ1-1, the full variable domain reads GAGVSQTPSNKVTEKGKYVELRCDPISGHTALYWYRQSLGQGPEFLIYFQGTGAADDSGLPNDRFFAVRPEGSVSTLKIQRTERGDSAVYLCASSTSGQGTEAFFGQGTRLTVV.

CDR3 DNA sequence: TGTGCCAGCAGCTTAGGCCGGGTGAGGAGCGGGGAGCTGTTTTTT. It encodes CASSLGRVRSGELFF. V usage is TRBV7-2 and J usage is TRBJ2-2; D gene uncertain. Between the trimmed V and J ends, which lost 1 base and 7 bases, there was a span of 13 bases. The length of the CDR3 is 15 residues. CDR1 and CDR2 (germline): SGHTA, FQGNSA.

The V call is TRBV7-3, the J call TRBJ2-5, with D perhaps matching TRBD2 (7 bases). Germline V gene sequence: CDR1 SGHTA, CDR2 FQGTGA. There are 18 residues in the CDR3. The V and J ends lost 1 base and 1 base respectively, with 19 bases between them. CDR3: CASSLKVVAGASQETQYF. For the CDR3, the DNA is TGTGCCAGCAGCTTAAAAGTGGTGGCGGGGGCCTCCCAAGAGACCCAGTACTTC.

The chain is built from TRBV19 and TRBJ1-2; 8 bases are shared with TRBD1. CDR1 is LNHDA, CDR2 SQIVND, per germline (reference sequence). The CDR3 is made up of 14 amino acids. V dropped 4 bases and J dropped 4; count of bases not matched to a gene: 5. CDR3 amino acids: CASSSPDRAYGYTF. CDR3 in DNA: TGTGCCAGTAGTAGTCCGGACAGGGCCTATGGCTACACCTTC.

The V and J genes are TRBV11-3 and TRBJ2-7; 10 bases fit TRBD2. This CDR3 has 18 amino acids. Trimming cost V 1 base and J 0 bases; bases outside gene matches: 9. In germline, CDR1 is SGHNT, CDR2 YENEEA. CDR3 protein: CASSLAPPSGGYSYEQYV. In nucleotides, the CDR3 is TGTGCCAGCAGCTTAGCCCCACCTAGCGGGGGTTACTCCTACGAGCAGTACGTC.

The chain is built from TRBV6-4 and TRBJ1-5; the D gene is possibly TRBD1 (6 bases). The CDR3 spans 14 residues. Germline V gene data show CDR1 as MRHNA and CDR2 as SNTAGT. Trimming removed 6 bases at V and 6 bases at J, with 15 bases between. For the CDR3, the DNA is TGTGCCAGCAGGGGGGCAGGCGAGTGTCAGCCCCAGCATTTT. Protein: CASRGAGECQPQHF.

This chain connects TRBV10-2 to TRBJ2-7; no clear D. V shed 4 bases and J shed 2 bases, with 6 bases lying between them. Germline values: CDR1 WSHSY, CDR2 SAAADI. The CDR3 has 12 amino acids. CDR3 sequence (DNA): TGCGCCAGCAGTGCGGCAACCTACGAGCAGTACGTC. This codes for CASSAATYEQYV.